The 29 T cell receptor beta chains below were found in one sample sequenced in a study of blood T cell repertoires in COVID-19. This table comes from immunoSEQ multiplex PCR, and its TCRdb copy is limited to in-frame clones, with some not included. The sample has some 320,000 clones; 87% are singletons. Source material: PBMCs or T cells enriched from blood (not recorded which). The source is a woman aged 25 to 39 who had recovered from COVID-19.

This chain connects TRBV28 to TRBJ2-3; no clear D. The CDR3 has 13 residues. Germline V gives CDR1 MDHEN, CDR2 SYDVKM. V was shortened by 8 bases and J by 1 base, with 10 bases between the two germline ends. The CDR3 is CASLYQGTDTQYF. The CDR3, as DNA: TGTGCCAGCCTGTACCAGGGCACAGATACGCAGTATTTT.

This clone was detected once. V usage is TRBV5-1 and J usage is TRBJ2-3; TRBD2 matches 9 bases. CDR3 length: 15 residues. The V and J ends lost 7 bases and 4 bases, in that order; junction bases with no gene match: 10. Per germline, CDR1 SGHRS and CDR2 YFSETQ. CDR3 sequence: CASGDSGGPADTQYF. CDR3 DNA: TGCGCCAGCGGGGATAGCGGGGGACCGGCAGATACGCAGTATTTT.

The chain combines TRBV19 with TRBJ2-2; D unresolved. Germline CDR1 and CDR2: LNHDA and SQIVND (reference sequence). Trimming stripped 6 bases from V and 1 base from J, with 9 bases between. The CDR3 extends over 14 amino acids. The DNA of the CDR3 is TGTGCCAGTAGCCCTTTCTTGAACACCGGGGAGCTGTTTTTT. Amino acid sequence: CASSPFLNTGELFF.

This chain joins TRBV2 and TRBJ1-5; D possibly corresponds to TRBD1 (5 bases). Per the germline V gene, CDR1 is SNHLY and CDR2 is FYNNEI. Trimming removed 3 bases from V and 2 bases from J, with 8 bases in between. The CDR3 length is 14 residues. The chain's CDR3 is CASSDIRGNQPQHF. DNA of the CDR3: TGTGCCAGCAGTGATATCAGGGGCAATCAGCCCCAGCATTTT.

This clone occurred a few times. This chain links TRBV3-1 (or the pseudogene TRBV3-2) with TRBJ1-2, with 9 nucleotides matching TRBD1. V lost 0 bases and J lost 6; bases outside the gene matches: 11. CDR1 is LGHDT and CDR2 is YNNKEL in the germline V gene (reference sequence). The CDR3 extends over 17 amino acids. CDR3 bases: TGTGCCAGCAGCCAAGAAGCACTCACCGGGACAGGGAATGGCTACACCTTC. Its protein is CASSQEALTGTGNGYTF.

This clone was counted only a few times. The rearrangement links TRBV6-6 to TRBJ2-7, with D unclear. Germline CDR1 reads MNHNY; CDR2 reads SVGAGI (reference sequence). This CDR3 is built from 12 residues. V was pared by 6 bases and J by 0 bases, with 6 bases between. The chain's CDR3 is CASSSLSYEQYF. CDR3 sequence (DNA): TGTGCCAGCAGCTCCCTCTCCTACGAGCAGTACTTC.

The chain links TRBV6-4 to TRBJ2-3, with 13 nucleotides matching TRBD2. Germline trimming cut 6 bases from V and 6 bases from J; bases unmatched to any gene: 12. Germline assignment: CDR1 MRHNA and CDR2 SNTAGT. This CDR3 contains 17 residues. DNA of the CDR3: TGTGCCAGCAGGGCCGGGACTAGCGGGGTGTATGAGGATACGCAGTATTTT. As protein: CASRAGTSGVYEDTQYF.

CDR3 sequence (DNA): TGTGCCAGTAGTCCGCAGGCCCTACAACCTAACTATGGCTACACCTTC. This translates into CASSPQALQPNYGYTF. The chain couples TRBV19 to TRBJ1-2; no firm D call. The V gene's germline CDR1 is LNHDA and CDR2 SQIVND (reference sequence). The CDR3 has 16 residues. V was pared by 5 bases and J by 0 bases, with 16 bases between.

The chain uses TRBV5-1 and TRBJ1-1; no definite D call. CDR3 length: 13 amino acids. With 3 bases removed from V and 0 bases from J, the gap between germline ends came to 6 bases. Germline V gene lookup returns CDR1 SGHRS and CDR2 YFSETQ. CDR3 residues: CASSSAVNTEAFF. For the CDR3, the DNA is TGCGCCAGCAGCTCCGCAGTGAACACTGAAGCTTTCTTT.

V gene TRBV10-3 combines with J gene TRBJ2-7, with 7 nucleotides matching TRBD1. Germline CDR1 and CDR2: ENHRY and SYGVKD. This CDR3 comprises 17 residues. The J segment lost 2 bases and the V segment lost 0 bases, leaving 10 bases of the junction unmatched. The CDR3 coding sequence is TGTGCCATCAGTGAGTCGGCAGGGGGAATCGCCGCCTACGAGCAGTACTTC. Protein: CAISESAGGIAAYEQYF.

The gene calls are TRBV19 and TRBJ2-1, with TRBD2 matching 11 bases. The CDR3 consists of 15 residues. V lost 7 bases, J lost 8 bases, and 10 bases stayed unmatched. Germline assignment: CDR1 LNHDA and CDR2 SQIVND (reference sequence). The CDR3, as DNA: TGTGCCAGTACTGTCATTAGCGGGGGGGCATATGAGCAGTTCTTC. It encodes CASTVISGGAYEQFF. Filled out from reference TRBV19 and TRBJ2-1, the complete variable domain reads DGGITQSPKYLFRKEGQNVTLSCEQNLNHDAMYWYRQDPGQGLRLIYYSQIVNDFQKGDIAEGYSVSREKKESFPLTVTSAQKNPTAFYLCASTVISGGAYEQFFGPGTRLTVL.

The gene calls are TRBV6-5 and TRBJ1-2, with D unclear. The CDR3 length is 13 residues. Trimming stripped 2 bases from V and 8 bases from J, with 12 bases between. Germline V gene lookup returns CDR1 MNHEY and CDR2 SVGAGI. CDR3 amino acids: CASSYDHSGGYTF. CDR3 in DNA: TGTGCCAGCAGTTACGATCATTCAGGAGGCTACACCTTC.

CDR3 sequence reads: CASSFLGGGMLDSPLHF. In nucleotides, the CDR3 is TGTGCCAGCAGTTTTCTCGGCGGGGGCATGCTTGATTCACCCCTCCACTTT. The rearrangement joins TRBV28 to TRBJ1-6; the D gene is possibly TRBD1 (6 bases). The V end lost 3 bases, the J end lost 8 bases, and 20 bases lay between the germline ends. This CDR3 region has 17 residues. Germline CDR1 reads MDHEN; CDR2 reads SYDVKM.

This chain links TRBV3-1 (or the pseudogene TRBV3-2) with TRBJ1-3, with D unresolved. The CDR3 loop spans 15 amino acids. The germline V gene encodes CDR1 LGHDT and CDR2 YNNKEL (reference sequence). The V gene lost 0 bases and the J gene lost 0 bases, with 6 bases spanning the gap. The CDR3 DNA follows: TGTGCCAGCAGCCAAGACAGGCTCTCTGGAAACACCATATATTTT. It specifies CASSQDRLSGNTIYF.

This clone was picked up a small number of times. This chain uses TRBV30 with TRBJ1-1; 7 bases align to TRBD1. Per the germline V gene, CDR1 is GTSNPN and CDR2 is SVGIG (reference sequence). The J segment lost 5 bases and the V segment lost 8 bases, leaving 17 bases of the junction unmatched. The CDR3 covers 15 residues. The CDR3 loop reads CARVESIRGETEAFF. The CDR3 DNA sequence: TGTGCCCGTGTAGAGTCAATCAGGGGGGAGACTGAAGCTTTCTTT.

This chain uses TRBV5-4 with TRBJ2-5; TRBD2 might be the D (5 bases). The CDR3 loop spans 15 amino acids. CDR1 is SGHNT and CDR2 is YYREEE in the germline V gene (reference sequence). Between the trimmed V and J ends, which lost 3 bases and 0 bases, there was a span of 12 bases. The CDR3: CASSSGGRYQETQYF. CDR3 in DNA: TGTGCCAGCAGCTCAGGAGGACGGTACCAAGAGACCCAGTACTTC.

The V gene is TRBV6-2 or TRBV6-3, the J gene TRBJ2-5, with 13 bases lining up with TRBD2. Per germline, CDR1 MNHEY and CDR2 SVGEGT. With 5 bases clipped from V and 4 bases from J, the junction kept 4 bases outside the gene matches. The CDR3 extends over 15 amino acids. CDR3 residues: CASSTTSGGAETQYF. The CDR3 DNA follows: TGTGCCAGCAGTACAACTAGCGGGGGGGCAGAGACCCAGTACTTC.

The CDR3 sequence is CASSQDEQGLSYGYTF. DNA for the CDR3: TGCGCCAGCAGCCAAGACGAACAGGGGCTGAGCTATGGCTACACCTTC. V gene TRBV4-3 combines with J gene TRBJ1-2; 7 positions match TRBD1. With 0 bases clipped from V and 4 bases from J, the junction kept 8 bases outside the gene matches. Germline V gene data show CDR1 as LGHNA and CDR2 as YSLEER. There are 16 residues in the CDR3.

The rearrangement joins TRBV3-1 (or the pseudogene TRBV3-2) to TRBJ1-2; 7 nucleotides align to TRBD1. The germline gives CDR1 LGHDT, CDR2 YNNKEL (reference sequence). The ends lost 6 bases at V and 6 bases at J; junction bases unmatched: 7. This CDR3 is 13 amino acids long. Here the CDR3 DNA reads TGTGCCAGCAGGGCCGGACAGGACAATGGCTACACCTTC. It encodes CASRAGQDNGYTF.

The chain employs TRBV7-2 and TRBJ2-1, with 12 bases matching TRBD2. Germline lookup yields CDR1 SGHTA and CDR2 FQGNSA. This CDR3 is built from 17 residues. V lost 5 bases and J lost 1; bases outside the gene matches: 6. CDR3: CASSTLGLAGSYNEQFF. DNA for the CDR3: TGTGCCAGCAGCACATTAGGACTAGCGGGGTCCTACAATGAGCAGTTCTTC.

The chain is built from TRBV7-9 and TRBJ2-3; D might be TRBD1 (5 bases). V was clipped by 1 base and J by 2 bases, with 10 bases between them. The germline V gene has CDR1 SEHNR and CDR2 FQNEAQ (reference sequence). The CDR3 loop spans 15 amino acids. CDR3 protein: CASSLGGSPTDTQYF. The CDR3 DNA reads TGTGCCAGCAGCTTAGGGGGCTCTCCCACAGATACGCAGTATTTT.

On this clone itself: Distinct nucleotide sequences in the sample also encode this CDR3. This rearrangement joins TRBV11-2 to TRBJ2-5; 13 bases agree with TRBD2. The CDR3 length is 16 residues. Germline V gene lookup returns CDR1 SGHAT and CDR2 FQNNGV. After removal of 4 bases from V and 4 bases from J, the junction contained 6 bases not matched to a gene. The CDR3 spells CASSSRLAGGGETQYF. The CDR3 DNA sequence: TGTGCCAGCAGCTCAAGACTAGCGGGGGGTGGAGAGACCCAGTACTTC. Full variable domain (outside the CDR3, taken from reference TRBV11-2 and TRBJ2-5): EAGVAQSPRYKIIEKRQSVAFWCNPISGHATLYWYQQILGQGPKLLIQFQNNGVVDDSQLPKDRFSAERLKGVDSTLKIQPAKLEDSAVYLCASSSRLAGGGETQYFGPGTRLLVL.

The chain links TRBV3-1 (or the pseudogene TRBV3-2) to TRBJ2-7; 7 bases agree with TRBD1. This CDR3 region has 14 residues. The V and J ends lost 4 bases and 3 bases, in that order; junction bases with no gene match: 6. Looked up from germline, CDR1 is LGHDT and CDR2 is YNNKEL (reference sequence). CDR3 amino acids: CASSPPGQLYEQYF. CDR3 bases: TGTGCCAGCAGCCCTCCGGGACAGCTCTACGAGCAGTACTTC.

The chain employs TRBV14 and TRBJ2-1; 13 nucleotides line up with TRBD2. Trimming removed 8 bases from V and 7 bases from J; junction bases left unmatched: 5. The germline gives CDR1 SGHDN, CDR2 FVKESK. The CDR3 is made up of 14 amino acids. CDR3 region: CASGELAGGNEQFF. Here the CDR3 DNA reads TGTGCCAGCGGAGAACTAGCGGGGGGGAATGAGCAGTTCTTC.

The chain uses TRBV12-3 or TRBV12-4 and TRBJ2-7; D not resolved. The CDR3 length is 13 residues. V was shortened by 1 base and J by 6 bases, with 10 bases between the two germline ends. The CDR3 reads CASSLGAASEQYF. The CDR3 coding sequence is TGTGCCAGCAGTTTAGGGGCAGCCAGCGAGCAGTACTTC.

The table lists this clone with a count of one. The chain is built from TRBV4-1 and TRBJ1-2, with D possibly TRBD1 on 5 matching bases. The germline V gene encodes CDR1 MGHRA and CDR2 YSYEKL. V lost 0 bases and J 0 bases, leaving 11 bases between the germline ends. The CDR3 covers 16 residues. The chain's CDR3 is CASSQEGDSSNYGYTF. The CDR3 DNA reads as TGCGCCAGCAGCCAAGAAGGAGACAGCTCTAACTATGGCTACACCTTC.

The chain combines TRBV5-6 with TRBJ1-2; D gene unclear. The CDR3 spans 15 residues. The germline gives CDR1 SGHDT, CDR2 YYEEEE. Trimming shortened V by 0 bases and J by 2 bases, and 11 bases separated the two germline ends. CDR3 amino acids: CASSLGPTVNYGYTF. CDR3 DNA: TGTGCCAGCAGCTTGGGCCCTACAGTAAACTATGGCTACACCTTC.

V is TRBV11-2 and J is TRBJ1-1; D unresolved. Germline V lookup: CDR1 SGHAT, CDR2 FQNNGV. This CDR3 spans 14 amino acids. V lost 0 bases and J 2 bases, leaving 7 bases between the germline ends. CDR3 in DNA: TGTGCCAGCAGCTTAGATTGGCCTAACACTGAAGCTTTCTTT. It is translated as CASSLDWPNTEAFF.

The chain joins TRBV28 to TRBJ2-7; a weak D match, TRBD2 (5 bases). V lost 2 bases and J 0 bases, leaving 17 bases between the germline ends. The CDR3 sequence is 17 residues long. CDR1 is MDHEN and CDR2 is SYDVKM in the germline V gene. The CDR3 spells CASSLVYGLESSYEQYF. The CDR3, as DNA: TGTGCCAGCAGTTTAGTCTACGGACTGGAGAGCTCCTACGAGCAGTACTTC.